A selection of T cell receptor beta chains follows, all from one sample in a study of graft-versus-host responses after intestinal transplantation. These TCRs' antigens remain unknown. Data came from immunoSEQ multiplex PCR; TCRdb stores just in-frame clones and leaves some out. Among just under 50,000 clones, approximately 84% were seen once, and the ten largest hold over 0.4%. This sample comprised unstimulated CD4+ T cells sorted from spleen or lymph node cells, obtained before transplant. The receptor set was obtained from a human donor who was the organ donor for an intestinal transplant. The CDR3 runs from the conserved cysteine through the conserved F or W. A D gene is named only where the DNA matches it firmly. Expanded clones are given a class, and other clones once, few, many or no size at all.

TRBJ2-7 TRBD1 TRBV6-6 . TGTGCCAGCAGCTCCGACAGGGTCGAGCAGTACTTC CASSSDRVEQYF
TRBJ2-1 TRBD2 TRBV4-1 . TGCGCCAGCAGCTCCCGGACTAGCGGGAGTTCCAATGAGCAGTTCTTC CASSSRTSGSSNEQFF
TRBJ1-5 . TRBV18 . TGTGCCAGCTCACCTTCGGGGAGCAATCAGCCCCAGCATTTT CASSPSGSNQPQHF
TRBJ2-3 . TRBV15 . TGTGCCACCAGCGGGGTTGGATTGATTGGCCCAGATACGCAGTATTTT CATSGVGLIGPDTQYF
TRBJ2-1 . TRBV11-2 . TGTGCCAGCAGCAACGTTAGAGGTTCCTACAATGAGCAGTTCTTC CASSNVRGSYNEQFF
TRBJ1-2 . TRBV10-3 . TGTGCCATCAGTCCTGGGCCAGCGATTATTGGTGGCTACACCTTC CAISPGPAIIGGYTF
TRBJ2-7 TRBD1 TRBV25-1 . TGTGCCAGCAGTGAATCCCGACAGGGCGCAGTCGAGCAGTACTTC CASSESRQGAVEQYF
TRBJ1-1 . TRBV2 . TGTGCCAGCAGTGAAGCGCAGGGCCTGGGCACTGAAGCTTTCTTT CASSEAQGLGTEAFF
TRBJ1-2 . TRBV19 . TGTGCCAGTAGCCCTGACATGGACTATGGCTACACCTTC CASSPDMDYGYTF
TRBJ1-1 . TRBV12-5 . TGTGCTAGTGGGACCGGGGCCGACACTGAAGCTTTCTTT CASGTGADTEAFF
TRBJ2-1 . TRBV13 . TGTGCCAGCAGCTTAGCGGGGTATACCTACAATGAGCAGTTCTTC CASSLAGYTYNEQFF
TRBJ1-6 . TRBV6-6 . TGTGCCAGCAGTTACTCGGCAGGTTATTCACCCCTCCACTTT CASSYSAGYSPLHF
TRBJ1-2 . TRBV15 . TGTGCCACCAGCAGAGATTGGGGGAGCTATGGCTACACCTTC CATSRDWGSYGYTF
TRBJ1-2 TRBD1 TRBV5-1 . TGCGCCAGCAGCTTACAGGGGGCTAACTATGGCTACACCTTC CASSLQGANYGYTF
TRBJ2-7 . TRBV7-6 few TGTGCCAGCAGCTTAGGCCCGGGGCGGACCTCCTACGAGCAGTACTTC CASSLGPGRTSYEQYF
TRBJ2-4 TRBD1 TRBV6-1 . TGTGCCAGCAGTGAAGGGACAGGGAAAAACATTCAGTACTTC CASSEGTGKNIQYF
TRBJ2-7 . TRBV11-2 . TGTGCCAGCAGCTTAGGGAGGGGCGAGCAGTACTTC CASSLGRGEQYF
TRBJ1-1 TRBD1 TRBV2 . TGTGCCAGCAACCCACAGGGGGTATGGACTGAAGCTTTCTTT CASNPQGVWTEAFF
TRBJ2-3 TRBD2 TRBV10-1 . TGCGCCAGCAGTGTTGGCGGGGGGGCCACAGATACGCAGTATTTT CASSVGGGATDTQYF